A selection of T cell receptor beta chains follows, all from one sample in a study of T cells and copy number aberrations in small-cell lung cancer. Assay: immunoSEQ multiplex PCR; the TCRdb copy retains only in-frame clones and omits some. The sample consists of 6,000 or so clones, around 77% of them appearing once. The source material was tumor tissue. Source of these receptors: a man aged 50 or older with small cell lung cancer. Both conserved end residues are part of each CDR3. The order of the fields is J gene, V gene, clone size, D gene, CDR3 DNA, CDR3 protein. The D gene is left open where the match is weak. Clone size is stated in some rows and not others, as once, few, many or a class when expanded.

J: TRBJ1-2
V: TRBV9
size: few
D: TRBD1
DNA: TGTGCCAGCAGGAGTAGGGACAGGGGGCTTGGCTACACCTTC
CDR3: CASRSRDRGLGYTF

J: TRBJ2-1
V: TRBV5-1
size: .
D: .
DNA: TGCGCCAGCGGTACCGGGACCTACAATGAGCAGTTCTTC
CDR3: CASGTGTYNEQFF

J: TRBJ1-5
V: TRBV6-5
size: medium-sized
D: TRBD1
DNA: TGTGCCAGCAGCAGGACAGGGGTGGGCAATCAGCCCCAGCATTTT
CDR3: CASSRTGVGNQPQHF

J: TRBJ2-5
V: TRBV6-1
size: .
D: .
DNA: TGTGCCAGCAGCAGTTTAATGGAGACCCAGTACTTC
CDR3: CASSSLMETQYF

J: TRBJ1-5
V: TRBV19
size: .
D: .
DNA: TGTGCCAGTAGTATAATGCAGGGGAGCAATCAGCCCCAGCATTTT
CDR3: CASSIMQGSNQPQHF

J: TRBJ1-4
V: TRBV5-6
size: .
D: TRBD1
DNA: TGTGCCAGCAGCTGGACAGGGTCTGCGAATGAAAAACTGTTTTTT
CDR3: CASSWTGSANEKLFF

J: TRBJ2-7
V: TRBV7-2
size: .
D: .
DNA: TGTGCCAGCAGCTTATCGGCGGGGGCATTCTCCTACGAGCAGTACTTC
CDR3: CASSLSAGAFSYEQYF

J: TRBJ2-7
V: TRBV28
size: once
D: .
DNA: TGTGCCAGCAGTTTTTCTCGGGGGTCGGACGAGCAGTACTTC
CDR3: CASSFSRGSDEQYF

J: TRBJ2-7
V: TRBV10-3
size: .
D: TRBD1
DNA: TGTGCCATCAGTGATGAGACAGGGTTCTACGAGCAGTACTTC
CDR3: CAISDETGFYEQYF

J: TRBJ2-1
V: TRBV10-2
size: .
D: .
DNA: TGCGCCAGCAGTGATGACCTAGCCCCCGGTGAGCAGTTCTTC
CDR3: CASSDDLAPGEQFF

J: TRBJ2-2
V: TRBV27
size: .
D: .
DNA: TGTGCCAGCAGTTTGAGCGGGTCGTTTTTCACCGGGGAGCTGTTTTTT
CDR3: CASSLSGSFFTGELFF

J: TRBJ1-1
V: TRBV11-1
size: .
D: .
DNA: TGTACCAGCAGCTTAGAAGCATTTACTGAAGCTTTCTTT
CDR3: CTSSLEAFTEAFF

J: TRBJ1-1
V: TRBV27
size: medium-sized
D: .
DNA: TGTGCCAGCAGATACGGACCGTTGAACACTGAAGCTTTCTTT
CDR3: CASRYGPLNTEAFF

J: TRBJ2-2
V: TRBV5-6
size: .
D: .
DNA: TGTGCCAGCAGCTTCCCTAGTCGCACCGGGGAGCTGTTTTTT
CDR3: CASSFPSRTGELFF

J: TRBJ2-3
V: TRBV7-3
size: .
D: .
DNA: TGTGCCAGCAGCCCTAACACAGATACGCAGTATTTT
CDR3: CASSPNTDTQYF

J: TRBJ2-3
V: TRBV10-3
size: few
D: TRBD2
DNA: TGTGCCATCACCCAGACTAGCGGGAGTCAGGGTACGCAGTATTTT
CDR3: CAITQTSGSQGTQYF

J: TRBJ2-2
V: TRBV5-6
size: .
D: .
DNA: TGTGCCAGCAGCTTGTATAGCAATTCTTTCGGGGAGCTGTTTTTT
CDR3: CASSLYSNSFGELFF

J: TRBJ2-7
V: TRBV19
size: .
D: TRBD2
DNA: TGTGCCAGTAATCAGCAGGGACTAGCCTCCGAGCAGTACTTC
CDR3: CASNQQGLASEQYF

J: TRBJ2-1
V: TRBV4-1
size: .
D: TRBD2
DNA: TGCGCCAGCAGCCAAGACGGTCGGGGCGGGAGGGGCAATGAGCAGTTCTTC
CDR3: CASSQDGRGGRGNEQFF

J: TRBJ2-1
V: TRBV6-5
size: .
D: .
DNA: TGTGCCAGCAGTAGGTACAATGAGCAGTTCTTC
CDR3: CASSRYNEQFF

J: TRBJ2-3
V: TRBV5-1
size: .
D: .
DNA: TGCGCCAGCAGCACCGCCCCTGGCACAGATACGCAGTATTTT
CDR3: CASSTAPGTDTQYF

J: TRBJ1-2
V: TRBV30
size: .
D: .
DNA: TGTGCCTGGAAATGGACCCGAGCAAACTATGGCTACACCTTC
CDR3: CAWKWTRANYGYTF

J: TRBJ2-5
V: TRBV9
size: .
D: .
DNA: TGTGCCAGCAGCCTAGACAGGTCCCAAGAGACCCAGTACTTC
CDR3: CASSLDRSQETQYF

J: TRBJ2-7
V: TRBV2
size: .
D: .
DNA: TGTGCCAGCACCACAGGCATCTACGAGCAGTACTTC
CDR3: CASTTGIYEQYF

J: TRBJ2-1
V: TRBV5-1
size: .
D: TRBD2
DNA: TGCGCCAGCAGCTTAGGAGCGGGATATCATCCGTTCTTC
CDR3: CASSLGAGYHPFF

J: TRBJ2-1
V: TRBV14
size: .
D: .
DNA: TGTGCCAGCAGCCGAGGGTACGGCAATGAGCAGTTCTTC
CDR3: CASSRGYGNEQFF

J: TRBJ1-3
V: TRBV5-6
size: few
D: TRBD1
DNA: TGTGCCAGCAGCTGGGGGACAGGAGTGTCCTCTGGAAACACCATATATTTT
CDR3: CASSWGTGVSSGNTIYF

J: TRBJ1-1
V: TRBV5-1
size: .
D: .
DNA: TGCGCCAGCAGCCCGCCCCAGGGGCTAGCTACTGAAGCTTTCTTT
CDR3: CASSPPQGLATEAFF

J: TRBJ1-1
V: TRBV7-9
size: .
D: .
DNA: TGTGCCAGCAGCTGGTTACAGGGAGGCGCTGAAGCTTTCTTT
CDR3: CASSWLQGGAEAFF